Below are 4 T cell receptor beta chains sequenced from a single sample in a study of cytomegalovirus exposure and HLA in healthy donors. This PCR relied on a set of 60 Vbeta primers and 13 Jbeta primers. Data came from immunoSEQ multiplex PCR; TCRdb stores just in-frame clones and leaves some out. The data show fewer than 200,000 clones, with over 70% seen just once and 2.5% to 3% held by the top ten. Sequencing used PBMCs. Receptors were obtained from a woman aged 45-60 years in good health and CMV-seropositive.

The CDR3 spells CASSIGPPSHGYTF. CDR3 coding DNA: TGTGCCAGCAGTATTGGGCCCCCGTCTCATGGCTACACCTTC. The chain uses TRBV6-1 and TRBJ1-2; D remains ambiguous. The CDR3 loop spans 14 amino acids. From germline, CDR1 is MNHNS and CDR2 SASEGT. Trimming pared 5 bases from V and 6 bases from J, leaving 16 bases between.

The V gene is TRBV7-3, the J gene TRBJ2-7; TRBD1 matches 9 bases. The CDR3 extends over 14 amino acids. With 6 bases clipped from V and 2 bases from J, the junction kept 5 bases outside the gene matches. Germline V CDR1 and CDR2: SGHTA, FQGTGA. The CDR3 is CASSIGQGPYEQYF. CDR3 bases: TGTGCCAGCAGTATCGGACAGGGGCCCTACGAGCAGTACTTC.

V gene TRBV29-1 combines with J gene TRBJ1-1; D perhaps matches TRBD1 (6 bases). Germline V gives CDR1 SQVTM, CDR2 ANQGSEA. The CDR3 is 14 residues long. The V and J ends lost 2 bases and 9 bases respectively, with 19 bases between them. The CDR3 region is CSVEKALLRGKAFF. CDR3 DNA sequence: TGCAGCGTTGAAAAGGCGCTGTTGAGGGGGAAAGCTTTCTTT.

The rearrangement uses TRBV5-1 and TRBJ1-2; 8 bases agree with TRBD1. The junction had 5 bases not matched to a gene; V was cut back by 2 bases and J by 2 bases. In germline, CDR1 is SGHRS, CDR2 YFSETQ. CDR3 length: 15 residues. CDR3 protein: CASSLTTGANYGYTF. CDR3 sequence (DNA): TGCGCCAGCAGCTTAACGACAGGGGCGAACTATGGCTACACCTTC. Together with reference TRBV5-1 and TRBJ1-2, the CDR3 gives the full variable domain: KAGVTQTPRYLIKTRGQQVTLSCSPISGHRSVSWYQQTPGQGLQFLFEYFSETQRNKGNFPGRFSGRQFSNSRSEMNVSTLELGDSALYLCASSLTTGANYGYTFGSGTRLTVV.